This T cell receptor (beta chain) came from a study of T cells after yellow fever vaccination. TCRdb itself ran the 5' RACE reads through MiXCR, one entry per CDR3 protein. The sample includes over 20,000 distinct CDR3 sequences, 5% to 6% of them seen just once. This clonotype was counted at least ten times. After removal of 7 bases from V and 5 bases from J, the junction contained 4 bases not matched to a gene. The CDR3 totals 12 residues. CDR1 is DFQATT and CDR2 is SNEGSKA in the germline V gene (reference sequence). The chain is built from TRBV20-1 and TRBJ2-5, with 10 positions matching TRBD1. The sequence derives from a man under 40 who received the YFV17D yellow fever vaccine. This specimen consisted of PBMCs, either bulk or a sorted T-cell subset (CD4+, CD8+, memory, or dextramer-sorted; not recorded which), obtained 15 days after the yellow fever booster vaccination. CDR3 sequence (DNA): TGCAGTGGGGACAGGGGCGATGAGACCCAGTACTTC. Protein sequence: CSGDRGDETQYF.